The 29 T cell receptor beta chains below all came from one sample that was sequenced in a study of breast tumors, draining lymph nodes, adjacent tissues. Using its own MiXCR run on the multiplex PCR reads, TCRdb lists one record per CDR3 protein. Counted here are about 66,000 distinct CDR3 sequences, roughly two fifths occurring once; the ten biggest clones make up about 8%. The sample comprised breast tumor tissue. These receptors originate from a female donor with breast cancer. Some clones in this sample may be carry-over from other donors' samples.

The chain couples TRBV5-6 to TRBJ1-2, with a weak D call TRBD1 (5 bases). Germline-derived CDR1 and CDR2 are SGHDT and YYEEEE. The CDR3 runs to 12 residues. Trimming took 9 bases from V and 12 from J, leaving 21 bases between them. CDR3 loop: CATREGLNGNTF. The CDR3, as DNA: TGTGCCACGCGGGAGGGGCTAAATGGAAACACCTTC.

This clonotype was counted many times. The chain has TRBV19 and TRBJ2-1, with TRBD2 as a possible D gene (5 bases). Trimming stripped 3 bases from V and 1 base from J, with 7 bases between. The CDR3 has 14 residues. Germline V gives CDR1 LNHDA, CDR2 SQIVND (reference sequence). The CDR3 nucleotides are TGTGCCAGTAGTATGACGGGGTCCTACAATGAGCAGTTCTTC. As protein: CASSMTGSYNEQFF.

This clonotype was counted many times. This sequence joins TRBV18 and TRBJ2-5, with 7 bases fitting TRBD1. The CDR3 sequence is 15 residues long. Germline lookup yields CDR1 KGHSH and CDR2 LQKENI. Trimming at V came to 6 bases and at J to 2 bases, leaving 9 bases not matched to a gene. The CDR3, as DNA: TGTGCCAGCTCCGGACCAGGGGGTTTGCAAGAGACCCAGTACTTC. It encodes CASSGPGGLQETQYF.

Ten or more counts support this clonotype. This sequence joins TRBV9 and TRBJ2-3, with TRBD2 identical over 12 bases. The germline gives CDR1 SGDLS, CDR2 YYNGEE. The CDR3 consists of 16 residues. Germline trimming cut 4 bases from V and 0 bases from J; bases unmatched to any gene: 3. CDR3 in DNA: TGTGCCAGCAGCACTAGCGGGGGGACTAGCACAGATACGCAGTATTTT. Its protein is CASSTSGGTSTDTQYF.

The sample holds many counts of this clonotype. A much larger clone sits a single nucleotide away, making a read error possible. This chain connects TRBV5-6 to TRBJ2-6, with D possibly matching TRBD1 (6 bases). Trimming pared 5 bases from V and 0 bases from J, leaving 12 bases between. Germline V gives CDR1 SGHDT, CDR2 YYEEEE. This CDR3 has 16 residues. In DNA, the CDR3 is TGTGCCAGCAGACACAGGGCGACCTCTGGGGCCAACGTCCTGACTTTC. Translating gives CASRHRATSGANVLTF. The full variable domain, rest sourced from reference TRBV5-6 and TRBJ2-6, is DAGVTQSPTHLIKTRGQQVTLRCSPKSGHDTVSWYQQALGQGPQFIFQYYEEEERQRGNFPDRFSGHQFPNYSSELNVNALLLGDSALYLCASRHRATSGANVLTFGAGSRLTVL.

Many counts were recorded for this clonotype. The chain has TRBV2 and TRBJ2-5, with D perhaps TRBD2 (5 bases). V dropped 3 bases and J dropped 7 bases, with 15 bases sitting between them. CDR1 SNHLY and CDR2 FYNNEI come from the germline V gene. The CDR3 is 14 residues long. CDR3 in amino acids: CASSERGPKGTQYF. CDR3 in DNA: TGTGCCAGCAGTGAGCGCGGGCCAAAGGGGACCCAGTACTTC.

This clonotype was recorded a few times. The chain combines TRBV5-4 with TRBJ2-1; tentative D call: TRBD2 (5 bases). This CDR3 has 15 residues. Germline CDR1 is SGHNT and CDR2 is YYREEE (reference sequence). Trimming left V 0 bases short and J 5 bases short, with 12 bases between. In nucleotides, the CDR3 is TGTGCCAGCAGCTTGGTAGTAGCGACTGACAATGAGCAGTTCTTC. It yields the protein CASSLVVATDNEQFF.

The chain combines TRBV7-2 with TRBJ2-3; 12 bases are a match to TRBD2. The germline V gene encodes CDR1 SGHTA and CDR2 FQGNSA. CDR3 size: 16 residues. V was clipped by 6 bases and J by 11 bases; unmatched bases: 15. This CDR3 reads CASRMFLAGGQDEQYF. CDR3 sequence (DNA): TGTGCCAGCAGGATGTTCCTAGCGGGGGGGCAGGATGAGCAGTATTTT.

This clonotype was counted a few times. One base away lies a much larger clone, so this may be a sequencing read error. The V gene is TRBV20-1, the J gene TRBJ2-1; 8 nucleotides align to TRBD1. CDR1 is DFQATT, CDR2 SNEGSKA, per germline (reference sequence). Germline trimming cut 2 bases from V and 1 base from J; bases unmatched to any gene: 7. The CDR3 runs to 16 residues. The CDR3: CSARFPNRGSYNEQFF. CDR3 sequence (DNA): TGCAGTGCTAGATTTCCAAACAGGGGGTCCTACAATGAGCAGTTCTTC.

This clonotype was counted a few times. A much more abundant neighbour one base away suggests this may be a read error. The missing conserved phenylalanine or tryptophan at the end of this CDR3 makes a read error likely. The CDR3 loop is CASRNRGRGETQYL. CDR3 nucleotides: TGTGCCAGCAGGAACAGGGGGCGCGGAGAGACCCAGTACCTC. The chain joins TRBV7-9 to TRBJ2-5; 9 bases line up with TRBD1. The CDR3 contains 14 residues. Germline CDR1 and CDR2: SEHNR and FQNEAQ (reference sequence). Losses at the gene ends were 6 bases for V and 4 bases for J; bases not matched to a gene: 6.

The sample holds many counts of this clonotype. This chain uses TRBV3-1 with TRBJ2-7, with D perhaps matching TRBD2 (6 bases). V lost 1 base, J lost 7 bases, and 17 bases lay in between. CDR1 LGHDT and CDR2 YNNKEL come from the germline V gene (reference sequence). The CDR3 is 15 amino acids. CDR3 region: CASSQGRGTDREQYF. Here the CDR3 DNA reads TGTGCCAGCAGCCAAGGCCGCGGGACCGACAGAGAGCAGTACTTC.

This clonotype was detected many times. The chain is built from TRBV5-1 and TRBJ2-1; 11 bases map to TRBD2. V trimming: 5 bases; J trimming: 4 bases; junction bases outside the gene matches: 8. Germline loops: CDR1 SGHRS, CDR2 YFSETQ. The CDR3 length is 16 residues. In DNA form, the CDR3 reads TGCGCCAGCAGTGTTAGCGGGGGGGCTTGGTACAATGAGCAGTTCTTC. Translation: CASSVSGGAWYNEQFF.

This clonotype was seen many times. The rearrangement uses TRBV12-3 or TRBV12-4 and TRBJ1-5; D is uncertain. This CDR3 comprises 12 residues. V lost 5 bases to trimming and J lost 3 bases, with 5 bases between them. The CDR3 here is CASSQDNQPQHF. CDR3 coding DNA: TGTGCCAGCAGTCAGGACAATCAGCCCCAGCATTTT.

This clonotype showed up many times. CDR3 nucleotides: TGTGCCAGCAGTTTATTAGTAGCGGGAGCCAATGAGCAGTTCTTC. Amino acids: CASSLLVAGANEQFF. This rearrangement joins TRBV28 to TRBJ2-1; TRBD2 matches 9 bases. This CDR3 has 15 residues. Unmatched junction bases numbered 4, after V lost 1 base and J lost 6 bases. Germline V lookup: CDR1 MDHEN, CDR2 SYDVKM. The full variable domain, completed using reference TRBV28 and TRBJ2-1, is DVKVTQSSRYLVKRTGEKVFLECVQDMDHENMFWYRQDPGLGLRLIYFSYDVKMKEKGDIPEGYSVSREKKERFSLILESASTNQTSMYLCASSLLVAGANEQFFGPGTRLTVL.

The chain carries TRBV7-9 and TRBJ2-3, with no clear D. The end of the DNA fits TRBJ1-5 better, so the J call may be wrong. This CDR3 comprises 15 residues. Germline loops: CDR1 SEHNR, CDR2 FQNEAQ (reference sequence). The CDR3 DNA sequence: TGTGCCAGCAGCTTCACTGGCAGCCTCACAGATACGCAGCATTTT. Amino acids: CASSFTGSLTDTQHF.

This clonotype was recorded at least ten times. V is TRBV7-2 and J is TRBJ1-2; weak D call: TRBD1 (5 bases). Trimming cost V 2 bases and J 2 bases, with 6 bases left between them. The CDR3 contains 13 residues. Germline V lookup: CDR1 SGHTA, CDR2 FQGNSA. The CDR3 loop is CASSLNRNYGYTF. In DNA form, the CDR3 reads TGTGCCAGCAGCTTAAACAGGAACTATGGCTACACCTTC.

This clonotype has just a few counts. A single base separates this from a much larger clone, so it may be a read error. This rearrangement joins TRBV20-1 to TRBJ2-7; 11 bases are a match to TRBD1. J lost 9 bases, V lost 1 base, and 5 bases had no gene match. Germline CDR1 reads DFQATT; CDR2 reads SNEGSKA (reference sequence). CDR3 length equals 13 residues. The DNA for the CDR3 is TGCAGTGCTAGAGGGACAGGGGGCAGCGCGCAGTACTTC. It specifies CSARGTGGSAQYF.

This chain connects TRBV5-1 to TRBJ2-7; D may be TRBD1 or TRBD2 (5 bases each). This CDR3 has 13 amino acids. The V gene lost 2 bases and the J gene lost 7 bases, with 13 bases spanning the gap. The germline gives CDR1 SGHRS, CDR2 YFSETQ. The CDR3 protein is CASSLMGTGEQYF. The CDR3, as DNA: TGCGCCAGCAGCTTAATGGGGACCGGGGAGCAGTACTTC.

This clonotype was detected ten times or more. The chain employs TRBV3-1 and TRBJ2-7; 7 positions match TRBD1. V shed 4 bases and J 2 bases; nucleotides not matched to a gene: 5. Germline CDR1 reads LGHDT; CDR2 reads YNNKEL (reference sequence). CDR3 length: 14 residues. The CDR3 is CASSRNRGPYEQYF. The CDR3 DNA reads as TGTGCCAGCAGCCGTAACAGGGGACCCTACGAGCAGTACTTC.

The J gene is TRBJ1-4, the V gene TRBV18; maybe TRBD1 (6 bases). Germline loops: CDR1 KGHSH, CDR2 LQKENI. Trimming stripped 6 bases from V and 6 bases from J, with 11 bases between. This CDR3 region has 13 residues. CDR3 DNA sequence: TGTGCCAGCTCGCCGGGACAATATGAAAAACTGTTTTTT. Its translation: CASSPGQYEKLFF.

In this sample, this clonotype turned up many times. The chain recombines TRBV9 with TRBJ1-2; D remains unclear. Between the trimmed V and J ends, which lost 3 bases and 5 bases, there was a span of 11 bases. This CDR3 region has 13 residues. Germline-derived CDR1 and CDR2 are SGDLS and YYNGEE. The CDR3 is CASSAWEGYGYTF. The CDR3 DNA is TGTGCCAGCAGCGCCTGGGAGGGTTATGGCTACACCTTC.

The chain is built from TRBV4-1 and TRBJ1-4; 11 bases match TRBD1. The V gene end was trimmed by 0 bases and the J gene end by 7 bases; junction bases not matched to a gene: 10. Germline V gene data show CDR1 as MGHRA and CDR2 as YSYEKL. This CDR3 has 18 amino acids. CDR3 amino acids: CASSQEGTGGYDTEKLFF. CDR3 DNA: TGCGCCAGCAGCCAAGAAGGGACAGGGGGGTACGACACTGAAAAACTGTTTTTT.

This clonotype was observed at least ten times. The CDR3 bases are TGTGCCAGCAGCCAGCGGGGTACTGAAGCTTTCTTT. Translated: CASSQRGTEAFF. This chain links TRBV14 with TRBJ1-1; D is ambiguous. Germline V gene lookup returns CDR1 SGHDN and CDR2 FVKESK. V gave up 3 bases and J gave up 5 bases, with 7 bases separating them. This CDR3 has 12 amino acids.

In its sample, this clonotype was seen many times. CDR3 region: CASSDWRLNEQYF. DNA for the CDR3: TGCGCCAGCAGTGATTGGAGACTAAACGAGCAGTACTTC. The V gene is TRBV10-2, the J gene TRBJ2-7; D is perhaps TRBD2 (5 bases). CDR1 is WSHSY and CDR2 is SAAADI in the germline V gene. V gave up 3 bases and J gave up 5 bases, with 11 bases separating them. The CDR3 is 13 amino acids.

This clonotype was seen ten or more times. The V and J genes are TRBV20-1 and TRBJ1-6, with 7 bases fitting TRBD1. In germline, CDR1 is DFQATT, CDR2 SNEGSKA (reference sequence). This CDR3 is 13 amino acids long. The J segment lost 7 bases and the V segment lost 6 bases, leaving 6 bases of the junction unmatched. The chain's CDR3 is CSATGTANSPLHF. The CDR3 bases are TGCAGTGCAACGGGGACAGCCAATTCACCCCTCCACTTT.

This chain joins TRBV2 and TRBJ2-5, with 13 bases aligning to TRBD2. This CDR3 contains 16 residues. Trimming at V came to 7 bases and at J to 5 bases, leaving 10 bases not matched to a gene. Germline loops: CDR1 SNHLY, CDR2 FYNNEI. The CDR3 DNA sequence: TGTGCCAGCATAAGGGGGGTGACTAGCGGGGGGGAGACCCAGTACTTC. This encodes CASIRGVTSGGETQYF.

The chain links TRBV7-9 to TRBJ2-3, with 12 positions matching TRBD2. Germline loops: CDR1 SEHNR, CDR2 FQNEAQ (reference sequence). V lost 4 bases to trimming and J lost 6 bases; unmatched junction nucleotides: 2. The CDR3 runs 14 residues. CDR3 loop: CASSYGTSGDTQYF. The CDR3 DNA follows: TGTGCCAGCAGCTACGGGACTAGCGGGGATACGCAGTATTTT.

Turning to this clonotype: The junction departs from the called germline gene at one end, perhaps through a read error. The chain uses TRBV20-1 and TRBJ1-5, with 7 bases that match TRBD1. CDR1 is DFQATT and CDR2 is SNEGSKA in the germline V gene (reference sequence). This CDR3 has 15 residues. CDR3 DNA sequence: TGCAGTACTAGAGATTCAAGCACAGGGGCTCAGCCCCAGCATTTT. Residues: CSTRDSSTGAQPQHF.

This clonotype was counted ten times or more. The rearrangement joins TRBV20-1 to TRBJ2-1; TRBD2 agrees at 9 bases. Trimming removed 6 bases from V and 4 bases from J; junction bases left unmatched: 10. Germline CDR1 reads DFQATT; CDR2 reads SNEGSKA (reference sequence). The CDR3 has 15 residues. CDR3 coding DNA: TGCAGTGCACGGATTAGCGGGAGTGCTTACAATGAGCAGTTCTTC. It codes for CSARISGSAYNEQFF.